Listed here are 20 T cell receptor beta chains from one sample, sequenced in a study of cytomegalovirus exposure and HLA in healthy donors. The primer mix had 60 Vbeta and 13 Jbeta primers. Assay: immunoSEQ multiplex PCR; the TCRdb copy retains only in-frame clones and omits some. This sample has some 87,000 clones, with around 80% found just once. The specimen was PBMCs. These receptors originate from a man aged 25 to 40 in good health and CMV-seronegative.

The V and J genes are TRBV7-2 and TRBJ1-5, with 8 bases matching TRBD1. V lost 5 bases to trimming and J lost 6 bases; unmatched junction nucleotides: 3. Germline values: CDR1 SGHTA, CDR2 FQGNSA. The length of the CDR3 is 13 residues. The DNA for the CDR3 is TGTGCCAGCAGCCCAGACAGGGGTCAGCCCCAGCATTTT. This gives the protein CASSPDRGQPQHF. The full variable domain, completed using reference TRBV7-2 and TRBJ1-5, is GAGVSQSPSNKVTEKGKDVELRCDPISGHTALYWYRQSLGQGLEFLIYFQGNSAPDKSGLPSDRFSAERTGGSVSTLTIQRTQQEDSAVYLCASSPDRGQPQHFGDGTRLSIL.

This clone turned up a few times. V and J are TRBV9 and TRBJ1-1; the D is unclear. This CDR3 comprises 15 residues. Between the trimmed V and J ends, which lost 3 bases and 0 bases, there was a span of 12 bases. Germline V gives CDR1 SGDLS, CDR2 YYNGEE. For the CDR3, the DNA is TGTGCCAGCAGCGCGGGGAGCTTGGTGAACACTGAAGCTTTCTTT. It specifies CASSAGSLVNTEAFF.

This clone turned up a few times. The chain couples TRBV29-1 to TRBJ1-1; 7 bases agree with TRBD1. The trim removed 7 bases at V and 0 bases at J, leaving 8 bases unmatched. The CDR3 is 14 residues long. Germline assignment: CDR1 SQVTM and CDR2 ANQGSEA. CDR3 region: CSARQGTLNTEAFF. The CDR3 DNA reads as TGCAGCGCCCGACAGGGTACCCTGAACACTGAAGCTTTCTTT.

With regard to this clone: Distinct nucleotide sequences in the sample also encode this CDR3. The chain carries TRBV27 and TRBJ2-7; the match to TRBD1 covers 9 bases. CDR1 is MNHEY and CDR2 is SMNVEV in the germline V gene (reference sequence). The CDR3 is 14 residues long. Germline trimming cut 5 bases from V and 6 bases from J; bases unmatched to any gene: 8. The CDR3 loop is CASSPGTGLGEQYF. Here the CDR3 DNA reads TGTGCCAGCAGTCCGGGGACAGGGCTAGGCGAGCAGTACTTC.

V gene TRBV11-2 combines with J gene TRBJ2-7; D unclear. The CDR3 spans 12 residues. V lost 5 bases, J lost 2 bases, and 7 bases lay in between. Germline values: CDR1 SGHAT, CDR2 FQNNGV. Here the CDR3 DNA reads TGTGCCAGCAGCAAAATTACCTACGAGCAGTACTTC. Its protein is CASSKITYEQYF.

The chain links TRBV2 to TRBJ1-1; the match to TRBD1 covers 9 bases. CDR1 is SNHLY and CDR2 is FYNNEI in the germline V gene. J lost 5 bases, V lost 8 bases, and 6 bases had no gene match. The CDR3 spans 13 residues. The CDR3 nucleotides read TGTGCCAGCCCGACAGGGGGAAGGACTGAAGCTTTCTTT. It yields the protein CASPTGGRTEAFF.

This chain links TRBV7-2 with TRBJ1-5, with D unclear. The CDR3 runs 15 residues. The ends were cut back, 4 bases at V and 3 bases at J, with 13 bases in the middle. CDR1 and CDR2 from the germline V gene are SGHTA and FQGNSA. The CDR3 DNA reads TGTGCCAGCAGCTCTGGCGGCGGGTTCAATCAGCCCCAGCATTTT. Its protein product is CASSSGGGFNQPQHF.

The V and J genes are TRBV9 and TRBJ1-5; D gene uncertain. V shed 0 bases and J shed 4 bases, with 5 bases lying between them. Germline V lookup: CDR1 SGDLS, CDR2 YYNGEE. The CDR3 runs 13 residues. The CDR3 loop reads CASSVDPNQPQHF. The CDR3 bases are TGTGCCAGCAGCGTAGATCCGAATCAGCCCCAGCATTTT. The full variable domain, completed using reference TRBV9 and TRBJ1-5, is DSGVTQTPKHLITATGQRVTLRCSPRSGDLSVYWYQQSLDQGLQFLIQYYNGEERAKGNILERFSAQQFPDLHSELNLSSLELGDSALYFCASSVDPNQPQHFGDGTRLSIL.

This clone was recorded a few times. The rearrangement links TRBV10-2 to TRBJ1-6; the match to TRBD1 covers 8 bases. CDR1 and CDR2 (germline): WSHSY, SAAADI. V shed 0 bases, J shed 12 bases, and the junction held 1 base outside the gene matches. The CDR3 runs to 13 residues. The CDR3 reads CASSESTGVPLHF. CDR3 in DNA: TGCGCCAGCAGTGAGTCGACAGGGGTACCCCTCCACTTT.

The chain recombines TRBV30 with TRBJ2-6; D remains unclear. Looked up from germline, CDR1 is GTSNPN and CDR2 is SVGIG (reference sequence). CDR3 length equals 14 residues. Trimming took 0 bases from V and 1 from J, leaving 4 bases between them. The CDR3 is CAWSVSSGANVLTF. The CDR3 bases are TGTGCCTGGAGTGTTTCTTCTGGGGCCAACGTCCTGACTTTC.

The chain employs TRBV5-1 and TRBJ1-1, with TRBD1 as a possible D gene (6 bases). Germline V CDR1 and CDR2: SGHRS, YFSETQ. This CDR3 is built from 16 residues. V lost 4 bases to trimming and J lost 0 bases, with 16 bases between them. DNA of the CDR3: TGCGCCAGCAGCCCCGGGACAAGGGGCATGAACACTGAAGCTTTCTTT. Protein: CASSPGTRGMNTEAFF.

V usage is TRBV19 and J usage is TRBJ2-7, with 7 bases lining up with TRBD1. Germline CDR1 reads LNHDA; CDR2 reads SQIVND (reference sequence). V shed 5 bases, J shed 0 bases, and the junction held 4 bases outside the gene matches. The CDR3 sequence is 14 residues long. CDR3 loop: CASSPTGRSYEQYF. CDR3 DNA sequence: TGTGCCAGTAGTCCGACAGGGCGCTCCTACGAGCAGTACTTC.

The chain joins TRBV5-6 to TRBJ2-2; possible D gene TRBD2, 6 bases. Deletions cut 0 bases from V and 1 base from J, with 13 bases between. Germline V gene data show CDR1 as SGHDT and CDR2 as YYEEEE. The CDR3 runs to 17 residues. The CDR3 coding sequence is TGTGCCAGCAGCTTGGGGGCGGGGCAAAGGAACACCGGGGAGCTGTTTTTT. This sequence encodes CASSLGAGQRNTGELFF.

V gene TRBV7-3 combines with J gene TRBJ2-5; the D gene is possibly TRBD2 (6 bases). Trimming stripped 2 bases from V and 1 base from J, with 8 bases between. The germline V gene has CDR1 SGHTA and CDR2 FQGTGA. CDR3 length: 14 residues. CDR3 loop: CASSLLGGQETQYF. As DNA, the CDR3 is TGTGCCAGCAGCTTATTGGGGGGCCAAGAGACCCAGTACTTC.

The chain is built from TRBV30 and TRBJ1-6, with TRBD1 matching 9 bases. J was trimmed by 7 bases and V by 3 bases; bases with no gene match: 4. The CDR3 length is 14 residues. The germline V gene encodes CDR1 GTSNPN and CDR2 SVGIG (reference sequence). CDR3: CAWSGTGWNSPLHF. Written as DNA, the CDR3 is TGTGCCTGGAGCGGGACAGGGTGGAATTCACCCCTCCACTTT.

The rearrangement links TRBV5-4 to TRBJ1-6; no reliable D call. Germline CDR1 and CDR2: SGHNT and YYREEE (reference sequence). Between the trimmed V and J ends, which lost 0 bases and 9 bases, there was a span of 13 bases. The CDR3 totals 15 residues. CDR3 in DNA: TGTGCCAGCAGCTTGGCCGGCGGAGCGTTTTCACCCCTCCACTTT. Its protein product is CASSLAGGAFSPLHF.

In nucleotides, the CDR3 is TGCGCCAGCACCCAAATCAAGACAGGGGGCGGTACCGGGGAGCTGTTTTTT. The encoded protein is CASTQIKTGGGTGELFF. This rearrangement joins TRBV5-1 to TRBJ2-2; 10 bases are a match to TRBD1. CDR1 is SGHRS and CDR2 is YFSETQ in the germline V gene. V lost 6 bases and J lost 5; bases outside the gene matches: 13. This CDR3 has 17 amino acids.

This clone was recorded only once. CDR3 residues: CASSPREADEKLFF. The CDR3 nucleotides are TGTGCCAGCTCGCCCCGCGAGGCGGATGAAAAACTGTTTTTT. The chain couples TRBV18 to TRBJ1-4; D gene uncertain. Germline CDR1 KGHSH, CDR2 LQKENI. This CDR3 has 14 amino acids. V gave up 6 bases and J gave up 6 bases, with 14 bases separating them.

This clone is a singleton in its sample. The rearrangement uses TRBV5-1 and TRBJ2-7, with D maybe TRBD2 (5 bases). Trimming cost V 4 bases and J 3 bases, with 11 bases left between them. The CDR3 contains 13 residues. The germline V gene has CDR1 SGHRS and CDR2 YFSETQ. This CDR3 reads CASSTDAGYEQYF. The DNA for the CDR3 is TGCGCCAGCAGCACGGATGCGGGCTACGAGCAGTACTTC. Complete variable domain (other parts from reference TRBV5-1 and TRBJ2-7): KAGVTQTPRYLIKTRGQQVTLSCSPISGHRSVSWYQQTPGQGLQFLFEYFSETQRNKGNFPGRFSGRQFSNSRSEMNVSTLELGDSALYLCASSTDAGYEQYFGPGTRLTVT.

The chain carries TRBV27 and TRBJ1-2, with a weak D call TRBD1 (6 bases). This CDR3 is 12 amino acids long. V lost 6 bases and J 8 bases, leaving 13 bases between the germline ends. CDR1 and CDR2 from the germline V gene are MNHEY and SMNVEV (reference sequence). The CDR3 loop reads CASRTGSGGYTF. The CDR3 region has the DNA TGTGCCAGCAGAACAGGGTCCGGCGGCTACACCTTC.